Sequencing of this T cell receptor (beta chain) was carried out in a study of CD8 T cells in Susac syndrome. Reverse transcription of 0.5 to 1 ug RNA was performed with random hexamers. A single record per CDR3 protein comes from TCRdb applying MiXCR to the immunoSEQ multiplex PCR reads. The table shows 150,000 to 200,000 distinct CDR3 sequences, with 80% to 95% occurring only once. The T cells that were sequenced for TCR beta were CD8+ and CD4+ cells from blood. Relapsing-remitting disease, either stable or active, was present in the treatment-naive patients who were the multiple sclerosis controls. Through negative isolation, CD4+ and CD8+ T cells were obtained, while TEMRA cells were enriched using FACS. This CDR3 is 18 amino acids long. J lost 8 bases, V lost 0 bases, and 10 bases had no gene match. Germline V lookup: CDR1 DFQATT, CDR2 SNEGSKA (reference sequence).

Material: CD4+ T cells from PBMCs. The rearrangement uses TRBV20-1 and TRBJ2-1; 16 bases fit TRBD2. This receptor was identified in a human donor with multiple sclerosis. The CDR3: CSARDAGLAGGPGDEQFF. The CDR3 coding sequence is TGCAGTGCTAGAGATGCGGGACTAGCGGGAGGGCCGGGCGATGAGCAGTTCTTC.